Listed below are T cell receptor beta chains from one sample, sequenced in a study of CD8 T cells in ankylosing spondylitis. TCRdb reprocessed the 5' RACE reads with MiXCR, giving one entry per CDR3 protein. This table has about 440,000 distinct CDR3 sequences, more than 15% appearing once. Sequenced material: blood, either unsorted or a sorted T cell fraction (not recorded which). The receptor set was obtained from a male donor with ankylosing spondylitis. Each CDR3 is given with its conserved first and last residue. A D gene is named only where the DNA matches it firmly. Some rows have no size entry. The others give once, few or many, or a class for an expanded clone.

d_gene	abundance	v_gene	j_gene	CDR3nt	CDR3aa
NA	NA	TRBV3-1	TRBJ2-3	TGTGCCAGCAGCCAAGTGGGGGGACGCACAGATACGCAGTATTTT	CASSQVGGRTDTQYF
NA	few	TRBV7-3	TRBJ1-2	TGTGCCAGCAGCCCAACAGCCTCGGGTGGCTACACCTTC	CASSPTASGGYTF
TRBD1	few	TRBV6-5	TRBJ1-5	TGTGCCAGCAGTTACGACAGGGGTAGCAATCAGCCCCAGCATTTT	CASSYDRGSNQPQHF
NA	many	TRBV12-3/TRBV12-4	TRBJ1-3	TGTGCCAGCAGTTTGGATGGAAACACCATATATTTT	CASSLDGNTIYF
NA	few	TRBV19	TRBJ2-4	TGTGCCAGTAGTATTGGGGGGCTGGGCATTCAGTACTTC	CASSIGGLGIQYF
NA	once	TRBV7-3	TRBJ1-1	TGTGCCAGCAAGGGCGGACCGAACACTGAAGCTTTCTTT	CASKGGPNTEAFF
TRBD1	few	TRBV28	TRBJ1-2	TGTGCCAGCAGTTCCGGACAGGTCGTCGGGAACTATGGCTACACCTTC	CASSSGQVVGNYGYTF
TRBD1	few	TRBV18	TRBJ2-6	TGTGCCAGCTCACCCGGACAGGGACCCGGGGCCAACGTCCTGACTTTC	CASSPGQGPGANVLTF
TRBD1	NA	TRBV5-5	TRBJ2-1	TGTGCCAGCAGCTTTATGGACAGGGGCGTCTACAATGAGCAGTTCTTC	CASSFMDRGVYNEQFF
TRBD1	many	TRBV5-1	TRBJ1-2	TGCGCCAGCAGCCAGACAGGGGATTATGGCTACACCTTC	CASSQTGDYGYTF
TRBD1	few	TRBV6-1	TRBJ2-6	TGTGCCAGCACCCGAGGACAGGGAACTCCTCTCTCTGGGGCCAACGTCCTGACTTTC	CASTRGQGTPLSGANVLTF
TRBD1	few	TRBV7-9	TRBJ1-2	TGTGCCAGCAGCTTAGGTGTCGGGACAGGACCTTATGGCTACACCTTC	CASSLGVGTGPYGYTF
NA	many	TRBV24-1	TRBJ2-6	TGTGCCACCCGGTCGACTGGGGCCAACGTCCTGACTTTC	CATRSTGANVLTF
NA	few	TRBV6-2/TRBV6-3	TRBJ2-7	TGTGCCAGCAGTTACTCTAGCTCCGAGCAGTACTTC	CASSYSSSEQYF
TRBD2	many	TRBV28	TRBJ2-1	TGTGCCAGCAGCCGTACTAGCGGCTACTACAATGAGCAGTTCTTC	CASSRTSGYYNEQFF
TRBD1	few	TRBV6-4	TRBJ2-1	TGTGCCAGCAGTCCACAGGGGGCTGGGGACAATGAGCAGTTCTTC	CASSPQGAGDNEQFF
NA	few	TRBV28	TRBJ2-7	TGTGCCAGCAGGCCCATCGGGCTAAGTTCCTACGAGCAGTACTTC	CASRPIGLSSYEQYF
NA	few	TRBV20-1	TRBJ2-3	TGCAGTGCTGGGGAACAGGGTCCCCTCACAGATACGCAGTATTTT	CSAGEQGPLTDTQYF
NA	NA	TRBV7-9	TRBJ2-3	TGTGCCAGCAGGCCTTTGGACGATACGCAGTATTTT	CASRPLDDTQYF
NA	NA	TRBV7-2	TRBJ1-2	TGTGCCAGCAGCTTACACGGAGACTATGGCTACACCTTC	CASSLHGDYGYTF
TRBD1	few	TRBV5-1	TRBJ1-1	TGCGCCAGCAGCCATGGGACAGGGTGGGACACTGAAGCTTTCTTT	CASSHGTGWDTEAFF
TRBD2	NA	TRBV6-5	TRBJ2-1	TGTGCCAGCACCGGACTAGCTAGTGAGCAGTTCTTC	CASTGLASEQFF
TRBD1	few	TRBV5-1	TRBJ2-1	TGCGCCAGCAGCGTTTCGGGACAGGCTTTCGATGAGCAGTTCTTC	CASSVSGQAFDEQFF
NA	NA	TRBV24-1	TRBJ2-3	TGTGCCACCAGTGATTTTGGCGGGGCCTCCACAGATACGCAGTATTTT	CATSDFGGASTDTQYF